The rows below give T cell receptor beta chains drawn from one sample of a study of shared clonotypes between healthy human individuals. The assay was immunoSEQ multiplex PCR, and TCRdb's table has in-frame clones only and misses some. The table records some 1 million clones, about 76% of them present only once. The sequenced sample consisted of memory CD4+ T cells sorted from blood. The receptors here all came from a man between 18 and 35 years old in good health. Each CDR3 is given with its conserved first and last residue. The order of the fields is clone size, V gene, J gene, D gene, CDR3 protein, CDR3 DNA. D genes are given only for firm matches. Size is stated for part of the rows, as once, few or many counts, or as a class when the clone is expanded.

>-|TRBV18|TRBJ2-7|-
CASSPAQGPTYEQYF
TGTGCCAGCTCCCCGGCACAGGGCCCGACCTACGAGCAGTACTTC
>-|TRBV5-6|TRBJ1-2|-
CASSSQGNNYGYTF
TGTGCCAGCAGCTCGCAGGGAAACAACTATGGCTACACCTTC
>-|TRBV6-1|TRBJ2-3|TRBD2
CASSGTGTSADTQYF
TGTGCCAGCAGCGGGACCGGGACTAGTGCAGATACGCAGTATTTT
>-|TRBV5-6|TRBJ1-1|-
CASSLADRTNTEAFF
TGTGCCAGCAGCTTGGCCGACAGAACGAACACTGAAGCTTTCTTT
>few|TRBV5-8|TRBJ1-2|-
CASSTTLSGYTF
TGTGCCAGCAGCACAACGCTGAGTGGCTACACCTTC
>few|TRBV30|TRBJ1-4|-
CAWSVGGEKLFF
TGTGCCTGGAGTGTAGGTGGTGAAAAACTGTTTTTT
>-|TRBV6-1|TRBJ1-2|-
CASSPQFYGYTF
TGTGCCAGCAGCCCACAGTTCTATGGCTACACCTTC
>once|TRBV7-2|TRBJ2-3|-
CASSFVVRTLSTDTQYF
TGTGCCAGCAGCTTCGTTGTTCGGACACTCAGCACAGATACGCAGTATTTT
>-|TRBV4-1|TRBJ2-7|TRBD1
CASSTPGQGKYEQYF
TGCGCCAGCAGCACCCCCGGACAGGGGAAATACGAGCAGTACTTC
>-|TRBV5-1|TRBJ2-7|TRBD1
CASSLAAGGYEQYF
TGCGCCAGCAGCTTGGCAGCAGGGGGCTACGAGCAGTACTTC
>-|TRBV10-3|TRBJ2-5|-
CAISESAETQYF
TGTGCCATCAGTGAGTCGGCAGAGACCCAGTACTTC
>-|TRBV28|TRBJ1-5|TRBD1
CASRPTGGSSNQPQHF
TGTGCCAGCAGACCAACAGGGGGAAGTAGCAATCAGCCCCAGCATTTT
>-|TRBV5-1|TRBJ2-1|-
CASSLAAGNYNEQFF
TGCGCCAGCAGCTTGGCTGCGGGGAACTACAATGAGCAGTTCTTC
>few|TRBV5-6|TRBJ1-6|-
CASRLKGNSPLHF
TGTGCCAGCAGACTTAAGGGGAATTCACCCCTCCACTTT
>-|TRBV30|TRBJ1-1|-
CAWRGVSHTEAFF
TGTGCCTGGAGGGGGGTCAGCCACACTGAAGCTTTCTTT
>-|TRBV6-5|TRBJ1-5|-
CASSFGTVDNQPQHF
TGTGCCAGCAGCTTCGGGACGGTTGACAATCAGCCCCAGCATTTT
>-|TRBV27|TRBJ2-4|TRBD1
CASSPGTGTKNIQYF
TGTGCCAGCAGTCCGGGGACAGGAACAAAAAACATTCAGTACTTC
>-|TRBV6-6|TRBJ2-5|TRBD1
CASFGTGGGQETQYF
TGTGCCAGCTTCGGGACAGGGGGCGGTCAAGAGACCCAGTACTTC
>-|TRBV4-1|TRBJ1-1|-
CASSQEEGPVGTEAFF
TGCGCCAGCAGCCAAGAGGAGGGACCAGTGGGGACTGAAGCTTTCTTT
>-|TRBV6-1|TRBJ2-1|-
CASRIRAEQFF
TGTGCCAGCAGAATACGGGCTGAGCAGTTCTTC
>-|TRBV5-1|TRBJ2-7|TRBD1
CASSLPSDRGGEQYF
TGCGCCAGCAGCTTGCCCAGTGACAGGGGAGGCGAGCAGTACTTC
>-|TRBV19|TRBJ1-5|-
CASSIGADRPTQPQHF
TGTGCCAGTAGTATAGGGGCGGATAGACCCACTCAGCCCCAGCATTTT
>-|TRBV7-2|TRBJ2-5|TRBD2
CASSISGGMGRETQYF
TGTGCCAGCAGCATTAGCGGGGGGATGGGGCGAGAGACCCAGTACTTC
>-|TRBV30|TRBJ2-7|-
CAWGSFYEQYF
TGTGCCTGGGGATCGTTTTACGAGCAGTACTTC
>-|TRBV9|TRBJ2-3|TRBD2
CASSVGSGGAPDTQYF
TGTGCCAGCAGCGTAGGAAGCGGGGGGGCCCCAGATACGCAGTATTTT
>-|TRBV29-1|TRBJ2-2|TRBD2
CSARTSGSGELFF
TGCAGCGCCAGGACTAGCGGGAGCGGGGAGCTGTTTTTT
>few|TRBV2|TRBJ2-1|TRBD2
CASTGLASGTYNEQFF
TGTGCCAGCACTGGATTGGCTAGCGGGACCTACAATGAGCAGTTCTTC
>-|TRBV7-2|TRBJ2-1|TRBD2
CASSRPSAASGSSYNEQFF
TGTGCCAGCAGCCGACCTTCCGCGGCTAGCGGGAGCTCCTACAATGAGCAGTTCTTC
>-|TRBV6-5|TRBJ2-5|-
CASSDRLVQETQYF
TGTGCCAGCAGTGACAGACTAGTTCAAGAGACCCAGTACTTC
>-|TRBV6-6|TRBJ2-1|-
CASSYRGPYNEQFF
TGTGCCAGCAGTTACAGGGGCCCCTACAATGAGCAGTTCTTC
>-|TRBV19|TRBJ2-2|-
CASSIGGMNTGELFF
TGTGCCAGTAGTATAGGGGGGATGAACACCGGGGAGCTGTTTTTT
>-|TRBV28|TRBJ2-1|TRBD1
CASSQTGQGLMREQFF
TGTGCCAGCAGCCAGACGGGACAGGGATTAATGCGGGAGCAGTTCTTC
>once|TRBV10-3|TRBJ2-5|TRBD1
CAISESQSAGGAETQYF
TGTGCCATCAGTGAGTCGCAGTCGGCAGGGGGCGCGGAGACCCAGTACTTC